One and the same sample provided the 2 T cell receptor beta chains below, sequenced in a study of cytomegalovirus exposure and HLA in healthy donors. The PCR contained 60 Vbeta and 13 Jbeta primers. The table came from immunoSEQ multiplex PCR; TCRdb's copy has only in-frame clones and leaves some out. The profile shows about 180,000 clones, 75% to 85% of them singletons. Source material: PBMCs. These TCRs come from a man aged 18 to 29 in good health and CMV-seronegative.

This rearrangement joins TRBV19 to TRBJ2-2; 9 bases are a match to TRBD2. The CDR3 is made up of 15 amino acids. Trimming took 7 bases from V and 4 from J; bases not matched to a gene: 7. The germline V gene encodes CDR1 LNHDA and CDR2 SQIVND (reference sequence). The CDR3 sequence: CASMGLAGITGELFF. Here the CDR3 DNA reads TGTGCCAGTATGGGCCTAGCGGGAATCACCGGGGAGCTGTTTTTT.

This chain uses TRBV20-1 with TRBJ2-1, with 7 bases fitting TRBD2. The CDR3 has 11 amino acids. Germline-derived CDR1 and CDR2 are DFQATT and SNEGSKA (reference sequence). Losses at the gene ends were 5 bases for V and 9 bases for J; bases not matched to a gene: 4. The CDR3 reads CSAGGGIEQFF. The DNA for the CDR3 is TGCAGTGCTGGGGGGGGTATTGAGCAGTTCTTC.